This T cell receptor (beta chain) was identified in a study of CD8+CD57+ T cells in acquired aplastic anemia. Study at large: Each DNA sample taken from sorted CD4+ and CD8+ cells came to approximately 3 ug on average.

Using genomic DNA as the template, TCR beta VDJ and CDR3 profiling was carried out. TCRdb reanalysed the reads using MiXCR and keeps one entry per CDR3 protein. The sample lists about 190,000 distinct CDR3 sequences; around 65% were seen once. Overall study results and limits: Patients and controls shared 25 to 30 CD8+ CDR3 sequences.

CDR3 length: 16 amino acids. Trimming removed 4 bases from V and 5 bases from J, with 17 bases in between. Germline values: CDR1 KGHDR, CDR2 SFDVKD. A remark on this clonotype: Its matching antigen is unknown. The CDR3 carries no conserved terminal phenylalanine or tryptophan, so it likely arises from a read error.

Sequenced material: sorted CD4+, CD8+, or CD8+CD57+ T cells (not recorded which) from PBMCs. This sequence joins TRBV24-1 and TRBJ2-1; D perhaps matches TRBD1 (6 bases). The source of this sequence is a human donor with severe aplastic anemia or a healthy control (not recorded which). CDR3 region: CATSDPGMGADNEQFL. CDR3 bases: TGTGCCACCAGTGACCCTGGGATGGGGGCAGACAATGAGCAGTTCCTC.